This is a list of T cell receptor beta chains from one sample in a study of identifying expanded T cells in peripheral blood. Sequenced by immunoSEQ multiplex PCR; TCRdb stores in-frame clones only, minus some. The table lists some 78,000 clones, 65% to 85% of them singletons. The sequencing sample was made of blood. The receptors were gathered from a person aged 18-70 years in good health. Each CDR3 is given without its conserved first and last residue. Each record gives: V gene, J gene, clone size, CDR3 protein. A clone size is listed for some rows: how often the clone was seen (once, few, many), or a class if it is expanded.

TRBV6-1,TRBJ1-1,-,ASSGLTGNTEAF
TRBV2,TRBJ2-7,few,ASSELGGSGYEQY
TRBV7-6,TRBJ2-2,-,ASSSTPFANTGELF
TRBV7-2,TRBJ1-1,-,ASSLAVVGDTEAF
TRBV6-5,TRBJ2-7,-,ARDPLGIRRRGQY
TRBV27,TRBJ2-2,-,ASSLNGGPKELF
TRBV19,TRBJ1-5,-,ASSITRDSNQPQH
TRBV19,TRBJ2-1,-,ASSIGTFATNEQF
TRBV5-4,TRBJ2-2,-,ASSLDRGSRGELF
TRBV6-5,TRBJ2-2,-,ASSYTRGLGELF
TRBV10-1,TRBJ1-1,-,AARVGGTEAF
TRBV4-3,TRBJ2-1,once,ASSQEASGGSSYNEQF
TRBV7-2,TRBJ2-7,-,ASSLGGVTSGNYEQY
TRBV5-6,TRBJ2-1,-,ASSSLAGDPYNEQF
TRBV6-6,TRBJ1-4,-,ASSYGENNEKLF
TRBV7-2,TRBJ2-7,-,ASSSSPGTGRQEQY
TRBV11-2,TRBJ2-5,-,AVGAGEWETQY
TRBV6-6,TRBJ2-7,-,ASSRQVDSIEQY
TRBV7-9,TRBJ1-3,-,ASSLDPGLNSGNTIY
TRBV5-6,TRBJ1-1,-,ASSLALGGAVTEAF
TRBV4-3,TRBJ2-3,-,ASSQTFNVDTQY
TRBV7-3,TRBJ1-3,-,ASSSTGDRRNTIY
TRBV4-1,TRBJ2-1,-,ASSQTASSYNEQF
TRBV6-5,TRBJ1-4,-,ASSSRDAATNEKLF
TRBV28,TRBJ1-2,few,ASTTGRDGYT
TRBV18,TRBJ2-7,once,ASSKQNYEQY
TRBV19,TRBJ2-1,-,ASSRQYNEQF
TRBV7-3,TRBJ2-1,-,ASSRRLKREGRDEQF
TRBV27,TRBJ1-5,-,ASSLSTGGYQPQH
TRBV10-2,TRBJ2-5,-,ASRSTSGGSQETQY
TRBV11-2,TRBJ2-3,-,ASSARTSRTDTQY
TRBV2,TRBJ2-5,once,ASTRAARGQETQY
TRBV23-1,TRBJ2-7,-,ASSQLLPFDRPPYEQY
TRBV19,TRBJ1-1,-,ASSPLLNGDTEAF